Listed below are T cell receptor beta chains from one sample, sequenced in a study of T cell repertoires in cytomegalovirus infection. TCRdb recomputed calls from the reads with MiXCR, one row per CDR3 protein. The sample includes around 300,000 distinct CDR3 sequences, more than 20% of them seen just once. The sample was PBMCs. These receptors were taken from a human donor in good health (CMV status not recorded). Some clones in this sample may be carry-over from other donors' samples. Both conserved end residues are trimmed from each CDR3. D genes are given only for firm matches.

j_call v_call d_call cdr3_aa
TRBJ1-1 TRBV12-3/TRBV12-4 TRBD1 ASSLISGGDAEAF
TRBJ2-2 TRBV28 . ASRTPGAGSIGNTGELF
TRBJ1-6 TRBV7-8 TRBD1 ASSLGQGASNSPLH
TRBJ1-6 TRBV28 TRBD1 ASSFPDRDNSPLH
TRBJ2-2 TRBV28 TRBD1 ASIPGQPNTGELF
TRBJ1-5 TRBV6-1 . ASVPPGRGNQPQH
TRBJ2-1 TRBV6-1 TRBD2 ASSKTSYEQF
TRBJ1-2 TRBV11-2 . ASSARRNRELGYT
TRBJ2-1 TRBV11-2 TRBD2 ASSLDGTSDDEQF
TRBJ2-7 TRBV6-2/TRBV6-3 TRBD2 ASTSQRLRDYNLEQY
TRBJ2-7 TRBV7-2 TRBD2 ASSLQREVVDEQY
TRBJ1-2 TRBV6-1 . ASSAVVGGSNYGYT
TRBJ2-6 TRBV20-1 . SARDPRSGANVLT
TRBJ2-3 TRBV5-1 . ASSLDGVGTDTQY
TRBJ2-7 TRBV20-1 . SAEDYTYEQY
TRBJ1-4 TRBV7-2 . ASSLNRDGEKLF
TRBJ2-7 TRBV11-2 TRBD2 ASSLLAGGSEQY
TRBJ1-1 TRBV28 TRBD1 ASSFRDRVVNTEAF
TRBJ2-7 TRBV19 . ASSMGYEQY
TRBJ1-2 TRBV28 TRBD1 ASRMTGSGYT
TRBJ2-1 TRBV24-1 TRBD2 ATSLSGRYNEQF
TRBJ2-7 TRBV28 . ASSLGWRAGAYEQY
TRBJ2-2 TRBV7-9 TRBD2 ASSLTSGTNTGELF
TRBJ2-2 TRBV7-2 . ASSLRRGELF
TRBJ2-5 TRBV7-2 . ASSLGVHETQY
TRBJ1-4 TRBV6-5 . ASSPGDANEKLF
TRBJ2-3 TRBV10-3 TRBD2 AISDPGLAGTSTDTQY
TRBJ2-3 TRBV6-6 . ASTGLLTDTQY
TRBJ2-3 TRBV7-9 . ASSIGQTDTQY
TRBJ1-1 TRBV12-5 TRBD1 ASGRDRGLTEAF
TRBJ1-2 TRBV14 . ASSQDWQGRGGYT
TRBJ2-3 TRBV28 TRBD2 ASSSRTSGSYTDTQY
TRBJ2-4 TRBV12-3/TRBV12-4 . ASSWGQGGLNIQY
TRBJ1-1 TRBV5-1 . ASSPRRTGMEPEAF
TRBJ1-4 TRBV7-2 TRBD1 ASSPRQGSTNEKLF
TRBJ2-3 TRBV7-2 . ASSPAQQVRDTQY
TRBJ2-3 TRBV29-1 TRBD2 SVGTSGRAGGTDTQY
TRBJ1-5 TRBV20-1 . SATRGGAGQPQH
TRBJ2-1 TRBV24-1 . ATSDKGPGSYAEQF
TRBJ2-4 TRBV7-2 . ASSPDGPGRSIQY
TRBJ1-2 TRBV19 . ASRSGDYGYT
TRBJ1-5 TRBV6-5 . ASSYSPPQGNQPQH
TRBJ1-1 TRBV7-2 . ASSQGTRPRNTEAF
TRBJ1-1 TRBV7-2 . ASSSEGGTEAF
TRBJ1-2 TRBV11-2 . ASSLGVPNYGYT
TRBJ1-3 TRBV12-3/TRBV12-4 . ASSLRFGGNTIY
TRBJ1-5 TRBV12-3/TRBV12-4 . ASSKGQTSNQPQH
TRBJ1-1 TRBV7-8 . ASSPGALRTEAF
TRBJ2-7 TRBV19 . ASRDRSYEQY
TRBJ1-5 TRBV28 . ASSETARTNQPQH
TRBJ2-3 TRBV19 TRBD2 ASIGTSGSADTQY
TRBJ2-1 TRBV7-2 TRBD2 ASSLAGGLGVEQF
TRBJ2-2 TRBV29-1 TRBD1 SGNDRVAGELF
TRBJ1-1 TRBV12-3/TRBV12-4 . ASSLTGRTEAF
TRBJ2-7 TRBV7-2 TRBD1 ASRRDRGQSPYEQY
TRBJ2-3 TRBV29-1 . SVEESGDTQY
TRBJ2-1 TRBV20-1 TRBD2 SASFSGRATNEQF
TRBJ2-4 TRBV28 . ASNSGRVAKNIQY
TRBJ1-4 TRBV5-1 . ASSFTGGEEKLF